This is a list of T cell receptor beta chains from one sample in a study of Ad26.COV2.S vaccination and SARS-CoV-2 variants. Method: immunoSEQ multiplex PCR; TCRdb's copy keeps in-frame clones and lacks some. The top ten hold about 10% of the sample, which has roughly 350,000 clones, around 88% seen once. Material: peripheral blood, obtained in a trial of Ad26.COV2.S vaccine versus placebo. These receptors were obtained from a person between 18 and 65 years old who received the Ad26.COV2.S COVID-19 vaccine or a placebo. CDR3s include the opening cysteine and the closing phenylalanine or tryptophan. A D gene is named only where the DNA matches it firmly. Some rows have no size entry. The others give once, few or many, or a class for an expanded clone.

CDR3 protein: CASTPGQPNQPQHF
CDR3 DNA: TGTGCCAGCACCCCGGGACAGCCAAATCAGCCCCAGCATTTT
clone size: .
J gene: TRBJ1-5
V gene: TRBV7-8
D gene: TRBD1

CDR3 protein: CASSDWTSGNYEQYF
CDR3 DNA: TGTGCCAGCAGCGATTGGACTAGCGGGAACTACGAGCAGTACTTC
clone size: .
J gene: TRBJ2-7
V gene: TRBV7-8
D gene: TRBD2

CDR3 protein: CASSPGGQNYGYTF
CDR3 DNA: TGTGCCAGCAGCCCGGGGGGACAGAACTATGGCTACACCTTC
clone size: .
J gene: TRBJ1-2
V gene: TRBV7-9
D gene: TRBD1

CDR3 protein: CASSTGTGQSSYNSPLHF
CDR3 DNA: TGTGCCAGCAGCACCGGGACAGGCCAAAGCTCCTATAATTCACCCCTCCACTTT
clone size: .
J gene: TRBJ1-6
V gene: TRBV7-9
D gene: TRBD1

CDR3 protein: CASSQGTSGGAPFF
CDR3 DNA: TGTGCCAGCAGCCAAGGGACTAGCGGGGGGGCGCCGTTCTTC
clone size: .
J gene: TRBJ2-1
V gene: TRBV3-1/TRBV3-2
D gene: TRBD2

CDR3 protein: CASSLEGYDTGELFF
CDR3 DNA: TGTGCCAGCAGCTTAGAGGGGTACGACACCGGGGAGCTGTTTTTT
clone size: many
J gene: TRBJ2-2
V gene: TRBV11-3
D gene: .

CDR3 protein: CASSQEIHPYNEQFF
CDR3 DNA: TGTGCCAGCAGCCAAGAGATCCACCCCTACAATGAGCAGTTCTTC
clone size: .
J gene: TRBJ2-1
V gene: TRBV14
D gene: .

CDR3 protein: CASSLTVNTEAFF
CDR3 DNA: TGTGCCAGCAGCCTGACAGTGAACACTGAAGCTTTCTTT
clone size: .
J gene: TRBJ1-1
V gene: TRBV28
D gene: .

CDR3 protein: CASSITGLSPYEQYF
CDR3 DNA: TGTGCCAGTAGTATAACCGGGTTGAGCCCCTACGAGCAGTACTTC
clone size: once
J gene: TRBJ2-7
V gene: TRBV19
D gene: .

CDR3 protein: CASSSGTPGNQYF
CDR3 DNA: TGTGCCAGCAGCTCGGGTACTCCAGGGAACCAGTACTTC
clone size: .
J gene: TRBJ2-7
V gene: TRBV11-2
D gene: .

CDR3 protein: CASSQGVIRDRGRRGANVLTF
CDR3 DNA: TGCGCCAGCAGCCAAGGTGTTATCCGGGACAGGGGGCGCAGAGGGGCCAACGTCCTGACTTTC
clone size: .
J gene: TRBJ2-6
V gene: TRBV4-1
D gene: TRBD1

CDR3 protein: CASSLGYGPLYNEQFF
CDR3 DNA: TGCGCCAGCAGCTTGGGGTATGGACCACTTTACAATGAGCAGTTCTTC
clone size: .
J gene: TRBJ2-1
V gene: TRBV5-1
D gene: .

CDR3 protein: CASSGTGTSNQPQHF
CDR3 DNA: TGTGCCAGTTCCGGGACAGGGACGAGCAATCAGCCCCAGCATTTT
clone size: .
J gene: TRBJ1-5
V gene: TRBV19
D gene: TRBD1

CDR3 protein: CASSIGGNEQFF
CDR3 DNA: TGCGCCAGCAGCATCGGGGGGAATGAGCAGTTCTTC
clone size: .
J gene: TRBJ2-1
V gene: TRBV5-1
D gene: TRBD2

CDR3 protein: CASKGVGQLNTEAFF
CDR3 DNA: TGTGCCAGCAAGGGCGTCGGACAGTTGAACACTGAAGCTTTCTTT
clone size: .
J gene: TRBJ1-1
V gene: TRBV28
D gene: .

CDR3 protein: CAWSVRRDPGGVPIKQYF
CDR3 DNA: TGTGCCTGGAGTGTACGTAGGGACCCGGGGGGGGTCCCGATTAAGCAGTACTTC
clone size: once
J gene: TRBJ2-7
V gene: TRBV30
D gene: TRBD2

CDR3 protein: CASSVVGASDTQYF
CDR3 DNA: TGTGCCAGCAGCGTAGTCGGGGCATCAGATACGCAGTATTTT
clone size: .
J gene: TRBJ2-3
V gene: TRBV9
D gene: .